This T cell receptor (beta chain) was documented in a study of neurological immune-mediated disorders. Study-level points and caveats: It was HTLV-1-associated myelopathy that showed the most TCR clonal expansion, while multiple sclerosis showed the least, falling below healthy controls. A possible signature was seen in one related-CDR3 cluster, into which phylogenetic grouping placed the repertoires of 18 of 34 multiple sclerosis patients.

The making of cDNA relied on 5'RACE with 10-nucleotide random UMIs. TCRdb reprocessed the 5' RACE reads with MiXCR, giving one entry per CDR3 protein. The top ten clones hold over 2.5% of a sample with about 66,000 distinct CDR3 sequences, around 5.2% of them seen once. After removal of 0 bases from V and 5 bases from J, the junction contained 7 bases not matched to a gene. From germline, CDR1 is SGDLS and CDR2 YYNGEE. CDR3 size: 15 residues. This clonotype showed up many times. What it binds is unknown. The specimen sequenced was PBMCs. The chain carries TRBV9 and TRBJ2-7, with 8 bases identical to TRBD2. This receptor was obtained from a woman in her 30s with multiple sclerosis. The chain's CDR3 is CASSVGSGGIHEQYF. In DNA, the CDR3 is TGTGCCAGCAGCGTAGGGAGCGGGGGTATCCACGAGCAGTACTTC.